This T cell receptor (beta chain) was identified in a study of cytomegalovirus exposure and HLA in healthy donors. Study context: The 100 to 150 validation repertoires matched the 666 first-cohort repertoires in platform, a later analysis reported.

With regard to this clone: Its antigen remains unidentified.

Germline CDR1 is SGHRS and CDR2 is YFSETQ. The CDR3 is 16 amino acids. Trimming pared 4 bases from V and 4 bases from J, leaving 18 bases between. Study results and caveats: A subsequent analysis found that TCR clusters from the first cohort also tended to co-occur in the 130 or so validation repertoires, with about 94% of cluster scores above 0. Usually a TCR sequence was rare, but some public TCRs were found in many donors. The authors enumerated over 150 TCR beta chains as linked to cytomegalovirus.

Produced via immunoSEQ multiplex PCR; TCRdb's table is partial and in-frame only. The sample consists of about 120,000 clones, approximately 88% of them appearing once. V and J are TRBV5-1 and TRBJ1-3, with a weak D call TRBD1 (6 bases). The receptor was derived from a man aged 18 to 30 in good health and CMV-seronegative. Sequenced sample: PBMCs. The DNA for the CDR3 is TGCGCCAGCAGCCTAGGGACAATACTCTCCGGAAACACCATATATTTT. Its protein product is CASSLGTILSGNTIYF.